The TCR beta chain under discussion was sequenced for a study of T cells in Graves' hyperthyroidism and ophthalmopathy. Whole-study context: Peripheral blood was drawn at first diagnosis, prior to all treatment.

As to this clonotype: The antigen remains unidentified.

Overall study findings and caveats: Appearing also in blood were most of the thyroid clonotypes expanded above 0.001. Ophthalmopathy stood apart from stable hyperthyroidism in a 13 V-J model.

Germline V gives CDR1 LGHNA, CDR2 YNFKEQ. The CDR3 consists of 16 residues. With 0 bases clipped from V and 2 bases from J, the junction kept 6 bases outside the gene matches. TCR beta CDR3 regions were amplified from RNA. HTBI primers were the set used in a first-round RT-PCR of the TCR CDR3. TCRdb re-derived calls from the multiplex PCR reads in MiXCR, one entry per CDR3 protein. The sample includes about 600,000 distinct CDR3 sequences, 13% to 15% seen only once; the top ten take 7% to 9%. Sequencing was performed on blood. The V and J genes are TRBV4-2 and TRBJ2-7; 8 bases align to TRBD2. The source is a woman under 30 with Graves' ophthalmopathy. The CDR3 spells CASSQDRAGRAYEQYF. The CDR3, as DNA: TGTGCCAGCAGCCAAGATCGGGCCGGGAGGGCCTACGAGCAGTACTTC.